Sequencing of this TCR beta chain was carried out in a study of blood T cell repertoires in COVID-19. Overall study: PBMCs, B-cell-depleted T cells, or T cells were the source of the cDNA or gDNA that made up the material.

Trimming removed 2 bases at V and 0 bases at J, with 7 bases between. This CDR3 comprises 15 residues. In germline, CDR1 is SGHVS, CDR2 FNYEAQ. In the authors' workflow: Nucleated cell counts were estimated from reference gene primer amplification. The repertoire was sequenced with immunoSEQ multiplex PCR; TCRdb's copy has only in-frame clones and lacks some. V, J and clone size derive from that table, while D and trimming were established from the DNA sequence. Here the sample spans some 120,000 clones, approximately 92% being singletons. This sequence was found in a man aged 65-85 years with active or convalescent COVID-19. Sequenced: peripheral blood. The J gene is TRBJ1-4, the V gene TRBV7-6, with D hard to call. The CDR3 bases are TGTGCCAGCAGCTTAAATCCCGCAACTAATGAAAAACTGTTTTTT. It is translated as CASSLNPATNEKLFF.